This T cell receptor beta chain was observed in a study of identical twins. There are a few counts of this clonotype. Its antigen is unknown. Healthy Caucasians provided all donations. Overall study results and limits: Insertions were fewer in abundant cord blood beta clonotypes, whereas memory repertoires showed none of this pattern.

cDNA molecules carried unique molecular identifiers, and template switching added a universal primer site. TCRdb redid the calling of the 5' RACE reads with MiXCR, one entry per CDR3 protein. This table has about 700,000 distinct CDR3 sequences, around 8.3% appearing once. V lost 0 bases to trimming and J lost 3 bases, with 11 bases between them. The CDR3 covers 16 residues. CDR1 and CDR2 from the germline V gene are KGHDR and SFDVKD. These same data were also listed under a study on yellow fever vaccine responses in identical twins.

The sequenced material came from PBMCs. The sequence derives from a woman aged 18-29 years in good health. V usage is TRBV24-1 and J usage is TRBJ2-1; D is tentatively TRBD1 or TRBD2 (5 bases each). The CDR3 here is CATSDLKGPNYNEQFF. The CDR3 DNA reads TGTGCCACCAGTGATTTGAAGGGACCCAACTACAATGAGCAGTTCTTC.